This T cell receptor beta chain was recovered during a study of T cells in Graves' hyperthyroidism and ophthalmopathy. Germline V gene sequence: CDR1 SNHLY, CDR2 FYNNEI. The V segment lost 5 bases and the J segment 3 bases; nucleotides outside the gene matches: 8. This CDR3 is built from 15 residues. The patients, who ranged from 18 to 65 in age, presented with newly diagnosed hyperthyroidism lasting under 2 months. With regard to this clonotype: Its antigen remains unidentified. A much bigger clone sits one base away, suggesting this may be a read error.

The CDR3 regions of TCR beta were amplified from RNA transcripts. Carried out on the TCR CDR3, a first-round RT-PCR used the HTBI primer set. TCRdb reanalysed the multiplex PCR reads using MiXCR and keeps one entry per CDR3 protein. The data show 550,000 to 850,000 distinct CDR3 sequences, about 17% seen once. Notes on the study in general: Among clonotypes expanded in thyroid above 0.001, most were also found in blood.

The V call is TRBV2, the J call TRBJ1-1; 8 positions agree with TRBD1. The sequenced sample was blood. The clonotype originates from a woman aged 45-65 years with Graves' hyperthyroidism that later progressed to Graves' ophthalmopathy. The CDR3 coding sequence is TGTGCCAGCAGTAGGACAGGGTTAATGGACACTGAAGCTTTCTTT. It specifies CASSRTGLMDTEAFF.